This T cell receptor beta chain was captured by sequencing in a study of cytomegalovirus exposure and HLA in healthy donors. Findings and caveats of the study: Earlier analysis found most TCR beta V segments productive about 90% or about 30% of the time. Trimming of TCR beta V- and J-genes showed a link, identified in a later analysis, to a missense DCLRE1C variant.

A multiplex PCR was run with 60 Vbeta primers and 13 Jbeta primers. The assay was immunoSEQ multiplex PCR, and TCRdb's table has in-frame clones only and misses some. The data hold roughly 120,000 clones, with 70% to 85% observed a single time. Germline trimming cut 1 base from V and 10 bases from J; bases unmatched to any gene: 16. The germline gives CDR1 SGHVS, CDR2 FNYEAQ. CDR3 length: 18 amino acids. Remarks on this clone: Its target is unknown.

The genes are TRBV7-6 and TRBJ2-1, with TRBD2 matching over 10 bases. The sample taken for sequencing was PBMCs. The receptor was derived from a man aged 18 to 30 in good health and CMV-seropositive. CDR3: CASSLVLGSGGSSGEQFF. CDR3 bases: TGTGCCAGCAGCTTAGTTTTGGGTAGCGGGGGGTCCTCAGGGGAGCAGTTCTTC.